A single count supports the clone carrying this TCR beta chain. V lost 3 bases, J lost 3 bases, and 3 bases stayed unmatched. CDR3 length: 15 residues. Per germline, CDR1 SGHAT and CDR2 FQNNGV. The data were obtained in a study of T cell repertoires and HLA-DP antigens. As for the study in general: Transduced HeLa cells presented HLA-DP to CD4+ T cells.

Data came from immunoSEQ multiplex PCR; TCRdb stores just in-frame clones and leaves some out. The sample holds about 1,500 clones, around 80% seen once. After roughly 15 days' expansion, CD4+ cells were restimulated about 22 h with HeLa expressing allogeneic DPB1. Stimulation used HeLa cells expressing transduced HLA-DPA1/DPB1, HLA-DM, invariant chain and CD80. CD4+ T cells were isolated untouched, approximately 98% pure. General study results and limits: A non-physiological HeLa system presented antigen to total CD4+ responders.

The clonotype comes from a man aged 50 to 60 in good health and CMV-seronegative. This chain connects TRBV11-2 to TRBJ1-1, with 11 bases fitting TRBD1. The specimen sequenced was CD137- CD4+ T cells from cultured PBMCs. CDR3 in DNA: TGTGCCAGCAGCTTGAGGACAGGGGGCGACACTGAAGCTTTCTTT. It specifies CASSLRTGGDTEAFF.